In its sample, the clone carrying this T cell receptor beta chain was seen a few times. The target antigen is unknown. Generated by immunoSEQ multiplex PCR, the TCRdb table keeps only in-frame clones and is missing some. The sample includes 90,000 to 150,000 clones, around 87% of them seen just once. The data derive from a study of T cell responses to AZD1222 COVID-19 vaccine. Trimming removed 2 bases at V and 5 bases at J, with 9 bases between. This CDR3 comprises 14 residues. CDR1 and CDR2 (germline): LGHDT, YNNKEL (reference sequence). Study-wide points: Across spike, vaccine-associated CD4 TCRs were found, dominant at 160-218 and 743-854.

This chain connects TRBV3-1 (or the pseudogene TRBV3-2) to TRBJ2-2, with no clear D. This sequence originates from an adult in good health. Sequencing used peripheral blood, obtained on day 0 of AZD1222 vaccination. CDR3 amino acids: CASSQLGPTGELFF. The CDR3 coding sequence is TGTGCCAGCAGCCAACTCGGACCAACCGGGGAGCTGTTTTTT.